This TCR beta chain originates from a study of vaccination and CD4 T cells after COVID-19. Cultured CD4+ T-cell DNA underwent Oncomine TCR Beta short-read sequencing. In TCRdb, the PCR reads were re-called with MiXCR into one record per CDR3 protein. The table records 15,000 or so distinct CDR3 sequences, approximately 54% of them present only once. With respect to this clonotype: The antigen remains unidentified.

Stated treatment: approximately nine-day PBMC culture with coronavirus spike peptide pools or control peptides (ViraFEST assay). Germline CDR1 reads SGHTA; CDR2 reads FQGNSA. V lost 1 base and J 4 bases, leaving 10 bases between the germline ends. CDR3 length: 14 residues. The receptor comes from a human donor who had recovered from COVID-19. The chain combines TRBV7-2 with TRBJ1-2, with D uncertain. The specimen was CD4+ T cells from blood, cultured in vitro. The CDR3 spells CASSLGRTVYGYTF. In DNA, the CDR3 is TGTGCCAGCAGCTTAGGACGGACGGTCTATGGCTACACCTTC. Combining the CDR3 with reference TRBV7-2 and TRBJ1-2 gives the whole variable domain GAGVSQSPSNKVTEKGKDVELRCDPISGHTALYWYRQSLGQGLEFLIYFQGNSAPDKSGLPSDRFSAERTGGSVSTLTIQRTQQEDSAVYLCASSLGRTVYGYTFGSGTRLTVV.